A single sample gave rise to the 27 T cell receptor beta chains below, sequenced in a study of cytomegalovirus exposure and HLA in healthy donors (dated 2017 in TCRdb). Library method: the immunoSEQ multiplex PCR assay. The multiplex PCR relied on a mix of 60 forward primers for TCR Vbeta segments and 13 reverse primers for TCR Jbeta segments. TCRdb re-hosts the immuneACCESS table, in-frame sequences only. Its copies lack some clones; in the studies checked, an unresolved V gene accounts for under half of them, and the cause for the rest is not known. Within this sample are around 210,000 clones, with approximately 78% of them counted one time only. 0.45% to 0.5% of the sample is held by the ten biggest clonotypes. Sequenced material: PBMCs. The receptors were sampled from a boy between 10 and 17 years old in good health and CMV-seronegative.

J is TRBJ2-7 and V is TRBV19, with 10 bases aligning to TRBD1. The CDR3 sequence is 17 residues long. CDR1 LNHDA and CDR2 SQIVND come from the germline V gene (reference sequence). The V and J ends lost 3 bases and 5 bases, in that order; junction bases with no gene match: 13. As DNA, the CDR3 is TGTGCCAGTAGTATGTCGGGACAGGGGCTCTCCGGGGACGAGCAGTACTTC. This encodes CASSMSGQGLSGDEQYF.

V is TRBV11-2 and J is TRBJ2-3; 10 nucleotides line up with TRBD2. Germline lookup yields CDR1 SGHAT and CDR2 FQNNGV. The CDR3 is made up of 18 amino acids. After removal of 1 base from V and 1 base from J, the junction contained 8 bases not matched to a gene. In nucleotides, the CDR3 is TGTGCCAGCAGCTTAGTTTTCCTAGCGGGGGCCCGCACAGATACGCAGTATTTT. Protein product: CASSLVFLAGARTDTQYF.

In this sample, this clone turned up once. The genes are TRBV10-3 and TRBJ2-1; D may be TRBD2 (6 bases). Trimming left V 6 bases short and J 0 bases short, with 15 bases between. The germline V gene has CDR1 ENHRY and CDR2 SYGVKD. CDR3 size: 16 residues. The CDR3 here is CAISGGALSSYNEQFF. The DNA for the CDR3 is TGTGCCATCAGCGGGGGAGCGTTGAGCTCCTACAATGAGCAGTTCTTC.

The V call is TRBV10-3, the J call TRBJ2-1; TRBD2 matches at 11 bases. The CDR3 length is 14 residues. J was trimmed by 7 bases and V by 5 bases; bases with no gene match: 4. Looked up from germline, CDR1 is ENHRY and CDR2 is SYGVKD. The DNA of the CDR3 is TGTGCCATCAGTATACTAGCGGGAGCGAATGAGCAGTTCTTC. As protein: CAISILAGANEQFF.

The gene calls are TRBV27 and TRBJ2-1, with TRBD2 matching over 7 bases. Trimming removed 6 bases from V and 3 bases from J; junction bases left unmatched: 8. The CDR3 contains 15 residues. Germline assignment: CDR1 MNHEY and CDR2 SMNVEV (reference sequence). The CDR3: CASRVGGFSYNEQFF. The CDR3 DNA reads as TGTGCCAGCAGGGTCGGGGGGTTTAGCTACAATGAGCAGTTCTTC.

This rearrangement joins TRBV5-1 to TRBJ1-1, with D tentatively TRBD1 (6 bases). Trimming took off 4 bases at V and 3 bases at J, with 19 bases between the two ends. The germline V gene has CDR1 SGHRS and CDR2 YFSETQ. The CDR3 loop spans 16 amino acids. CDR3 loop: CASSQSYRALYTEAFF. For the CDR3, the DNA is TGCGCCAGCAGCCAGTCATACAGGGCTCTGTACACTGAAGCTTTCTTT.

CDR3 in amino acids: CAWTFLAGTGELFF. In DNA, the CDR3 is TGTGCCTGGACATTTCTAGCGGGGACCGGGGAGCTGTTTTTT. The chain links TRBV30 to TRBJ2-2; 9 nucleotides align to TRBD2. This CDR3 has 14 amino acids. Germline loops: CDR1 GTSNPN, CDR2 SVGIG (reference sequence). The V and J ends lost 4 bases and 5 bases, in that order; junction bases with no gene match: 5.

This chain connects TRBV6-5 to TRBJ1-1; tentatively, D is TRBD1 (6 bases). V gave up 2 bases and J gave up 4 bases, with 11 bases separating them. This CDR3 has 14 amino acids. Germline values: CDR1 MNHEY, CDR2 SVGAGI. The CDR3 DNA reads TGTGCCAGCAGTTACGCAGGGGTCCGCACTGAAGCTTTCTTT. Amino acids: CASSYAGVRTEAFF.

This sequence joins TRBV9 and TRBJ2-2, with 8 bases that match TRBD2. J lost 3 bases, V lost 3 bases, and 10 bases had no gene match. The CDR3 extends over 17 amino acids. The germline V gene has CDR1 SGDLS and CDR2 YYNGEE. In nucleotides, the CDR3 is TGTGCCAGCAGCGGCGAACAGGGACTAGGTTACACCGGGGAGCTGTTTTTT. Translating gives CASSGEQGLGYTGELFF.

V gene TRBV4-1 combines with J gene TRBJ1-1, with D perhaps matching TRBD1 (5 bases). Germline lookup yields CDR1 MGHRA and CDR2 YSYEKL. The CDR3 runs to 13 residues. Deletions cut 5 bases from V and 4 bases from J, with 11 bases between. The CDR3 here is CASSLWGGTEAFF. The CDR3 DNA follows: TGCGCCAGCAGCTTGTGGGGGGGCACTGAAGCTTTCTTT.

The chain couples TRBV18 to TRBJ2-7, with 15 bases lining up with TRBD2. CDR1 and CDR2 from the germline V gene are KGHSH and LQKENI. This CDR3 has 16 amino acids. With 3 bases clipped from V and 3 bases from J, the junction kept 3 bases outside the gene matches. The CDR3 bases are TGTGCCAGCTCACCGGGACTAGCGGGAGGCCTCTACGAGCAGTACTTC. As protein: CASSPGLAGGLYEQYF.

On this clone itself: Mismatch with germline at one junction end may stem from a read error. This sequence joins TRBV10-3 and TRBJ2-2; 10 bases are a match to TRBD1. CDR3 length: 15 amino acids. Germline CDR1 and CDR2: ENHRY and SYGVKD. As DNA, the CDR3 is TGTGCCAGCAGTGAAGGGACAGGGGACACCGGGGAGCTGTTTTTT. Amino acids: CASSEGTGDTGELFF.

V and J are TRBV6-1 and TRBJ2-5; D ambiguous. The CDR3 runs to 9 residues. Germline CDR1 reads MNHNS; CDR2 reads SASEGT. The V and J ends lost 7 bases and 7 bases respectively, with 4 bases between them. The CDR3 nucleotides read TGTGCCAGCACCAGGACCCAGTACTTC. Protein sequence: CASTRTQYF.

CDR3: CAIRYAGGSGNTIYF. CDR3 sequence (DNA): TGTGCCATCAGATACGCCGGGGGCTCTGGAAACACCATATATTTT. This chain uses TRBV10-3 with TRBJ1-3; D perhaps matches TRBD1 (5 bases). Germline V gene sequence: CDR1 ENHRY, CDR2 SYGVKD. This CDR3 has 15 residues. Trimming removed 6 bases from V and 0 bases from J, with 12 bases in between.

The chain joins TRBV5-1 to TRBJ2-5; D might be TRBD2 (6 bases). CDR3 length: 16 amino acids. Looked up from germline, CDR1 is SGHRS and CDR2 is YFSETQ. The V and J ends lost 4 bases and 5 bases respectively, with 21 bases between them. DNA for the CDR3: TGCGCCAGCAGCCGCTCGGGGCGGGATCTAGGGGAGACCCAGTACTTC. It codes for CASSRSGRDLGETQYF.

The genes are TRBV4-1 and TRBJ2-1, with 10 nucleotides matching TRBD1. Per the germline V gene, CDR1 is MGHRA and CDR2 is YSYEKL. The CDR3 consists of 16 residues. V shed 1 base, J shed 5 bases, and the junction held 5 bases outside the gene matches. CDR3 DNA: TGCGCCAGCAGCCAAGTGGGACAGGGGTATGACAATGAGCAGTTCTTC. It encodes CASSQVGQGYDNEQFF.

The CDR3 region is CASSEANREIETQYF. DNA for the CDR3: TGCGCCAGCAGTGAGGCAAACAGGGAGATAGAGACCCAGTACTTC. V and J are TRBV10-1 and TRBJ2-5; tentative D call: TRBD1 (6 bases). The germline CDR1 and CDR2 sequences are WNHNN and SYGVQD (reference sequence). CDR3 length equals 15 residues. V was clipped by 2 bases and J by 4 bases, with 14 bases between them.

CDR3 sequence: CASSLNGAGLTDTQYF. The CDR3 region has the DNA TGTGCCAGCAGCTTAAATGGCGCAGGGCTGACAGATACGCAGTATTTT. The chain uses TRBV11-1 and TRBJ2-3; D is possibly TRBD1 (5 bases). From germline, CDR1 is SGHAT and CDR2 FQDESV (reference sequence). The CDR3 length is 16 residues. Trimming cost V 2 bases and J 3 bases, with 15 bases left between them.

As concerns this clone: One junction end does not reproduce the germline sequence, and a read error may be involved. The chain recombines TRBV2 with TRBJ2-7, with D unresolved. The length of the CDR3 is 13 residues. Germline CDR1 is SNHLY and CDR2 is FYNNEI. The CDR3 here is CASSTFFLVRPDF. Here the CDR3 DNA reads TGTGCCAGCAGTACCTTCTTCCTGGTGCGGCCGGACTTC.

The chain uses TRBV11-1 and TRBJ2-1, with 8 bases matching TRBD2. The CDR3 runs to 15 residues. Germline-derived CDR1 and CDR2 are SGHAT and FQDESV (reference sequence). V lost 5 bases, J lost 8 bases, and 11 bases stayed unmatched. The CDR3 loop is CASSPVAGGRDEQFF. CDR3 in DNA: TGTGCCAGCAGCCCAGTGGCGGGGGGCAGGGATGAGCAGTTCTTC.

This chain joins TRBV11-2 and TRBJ1-5; 7 nucleotides align to TRBD1. The CDR3 covers 15 residues. Trimming cost V 5 bases and J 7 bases; bases outside gene matches: 11. From germline, CDR1 is SGHAT and CDR2 FQNNGV. DNA for the CDR3: TGTGCCAGCAGCCCACAGGGGACGTCGGTGCAGCCCCAGCATTTT. This translates into CASSPQGTSVQPQHF.

The rearrangement links TRBV27 to TRBJ2-3; TRBD1 might be the D (6 bases). Germline CDR1 and CDR2: MNHEY and SMNVEV (reference sequence). V was cut by 4 bases and J by 2 bases, with 10 bases left in between. This CDR3 has 14 residues. The CDR3 region has the DNA TGTGCCAGCAGTTGGGGGCGCCCCACAGATACGCAGTATTTT. Amino acids: CASSWGRPTDTQYF.

The chain couples TRBV4-1 to TRBJ2-7; 11 bases fit TRBD2. There are 15 residues in the CDR3. CDR1 MGHRA and CDR2 YSYEKL come from the germline V gene. Germline trimming cut 0 bases from V and 2 bases from J; bases unmatched to any gene: 0. The CDR3 protein is CASSQELAGAYEQYF. CDR3 coding DNA: TGCGCCAGCAGCCAAGAACTAGCGGGGGCCTACGAGCAGTACTTC.

J is TRBJ2-5 and V is TRBV6-1, with TRBD1 matching 9 bases. Near its end, the DNA agrees better with TRBJ2-7, so the J call may be wrong. CDR1 is MNHNS, CDR2 SASEGT, per germline. CDR3 length: 14 amino acids. The CDR3 nucleotides read TGTGCCAGCAGAAACAGGGGGCCAGGGCCCGAGCAGTACTTC. The encoded protein is CASRNRGPGPEQYF.

Written as DNA, the CDR3 is TGTGCCAGCAGTTTTTCTTTCAGGGGTGGCTACACCTTC. It encodes CASSFSFRGGYTF. This chain uses TRBV27 with TRBJ1-2; tentatively, D is TRBD1 (6 bases). The V gene lost 3 bases and the J gene lost 7 bases, with 12 bases spanning the gap. The V gene's germline CDR1 is MNHEY and CDR2 SMNVEV (reference sequence). The CDR3 spans 13 residues.

This clone appeared a few times. This chain links TRBV9 with TRBJ2-5; D possibly corresponds to TRBD2 (7 bases). The CDR3 has 15 amino acids. Germline values: CDR1 SGDLS, CDR2 YYNGEE. Trimming removed 0 bases at V and 5 bases at J, with 14 bases between. CDR3 nucleotides: TGTGCCAGCAGCGTAGATGGGGGGGCTGGTGAGACCCAGTACTTC. As protein: CASSVDGGAGETQYF.

The V and J genes are TRBV11-3 and TRBJ1-4, with D unresolved. V was shortened by 8 bases and J by 0 bases, with 13 bases between the two germline ends. The CDR3 sequence is 15 residues long. Looked up from germline, CDR1 is SGHNT and CDR2 is YENEEA. CDR3 residues: CASQVGIATNEKLFF. The CDR3 region has the DNA TGTGCCAGCCAGGTGGGCATAGCAACTAATGAAAAACTGTTTTTT.